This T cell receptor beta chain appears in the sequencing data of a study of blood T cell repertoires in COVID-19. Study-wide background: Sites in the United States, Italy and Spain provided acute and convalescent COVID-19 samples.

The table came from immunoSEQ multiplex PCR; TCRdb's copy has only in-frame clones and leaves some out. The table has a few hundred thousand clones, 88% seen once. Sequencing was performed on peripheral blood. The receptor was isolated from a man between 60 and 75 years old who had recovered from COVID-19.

CDR3 DNA: TGTGCCACCAGTACGGCAGATACGCAGTATTTT. Its translation: CATSTADTQYF. The rearrangement links TRBV24-1 to TRBJ2-3; D ambiguous. Germline CDR1 and CDR2: KGHDR and SFDVKD. Trimming removed 6 bases at V and 4 bases at J, with 4 bases between. CDR3 length: 11 amino acids.